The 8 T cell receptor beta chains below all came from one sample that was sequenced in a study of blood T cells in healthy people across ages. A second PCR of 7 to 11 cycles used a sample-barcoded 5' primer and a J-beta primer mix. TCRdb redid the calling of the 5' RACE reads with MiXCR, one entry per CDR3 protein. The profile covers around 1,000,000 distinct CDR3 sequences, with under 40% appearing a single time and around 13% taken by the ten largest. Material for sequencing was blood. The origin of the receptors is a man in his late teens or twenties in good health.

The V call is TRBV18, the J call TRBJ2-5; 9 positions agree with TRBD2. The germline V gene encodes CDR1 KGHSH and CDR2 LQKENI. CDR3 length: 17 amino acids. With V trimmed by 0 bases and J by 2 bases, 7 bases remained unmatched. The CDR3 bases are TGTGCCAGCTCACCACCTTTAGCGGGGGAATTACAAGAGACCCAGTACTTC. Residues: CASSPPLAGELQETQYF.

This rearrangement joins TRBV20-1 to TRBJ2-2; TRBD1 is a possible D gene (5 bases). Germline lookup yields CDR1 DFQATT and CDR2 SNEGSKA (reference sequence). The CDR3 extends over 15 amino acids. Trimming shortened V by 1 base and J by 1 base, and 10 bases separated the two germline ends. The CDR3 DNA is TGCAGTGCTAGAGTTCCCACAGGGAACACCGGGGAGCTGTTTTTT. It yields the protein CSARVPTGNTGELFF.

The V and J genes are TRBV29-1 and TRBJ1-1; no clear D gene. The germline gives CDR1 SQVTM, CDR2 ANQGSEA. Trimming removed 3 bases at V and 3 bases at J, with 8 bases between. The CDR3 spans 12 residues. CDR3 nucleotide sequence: TGCAGCGTTGACGGGCTGGACACTGAAGCTTTCTTT. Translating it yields CSVDGLDTEAFF.

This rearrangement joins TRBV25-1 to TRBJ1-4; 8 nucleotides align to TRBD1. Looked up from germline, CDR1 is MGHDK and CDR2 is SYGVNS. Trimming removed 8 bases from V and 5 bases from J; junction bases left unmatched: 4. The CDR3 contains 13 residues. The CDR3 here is CASEDRANEKLFF. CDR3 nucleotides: TGTGCCAGCGAGGACAGGGCGAATGAAAAACTGTTTTTT.

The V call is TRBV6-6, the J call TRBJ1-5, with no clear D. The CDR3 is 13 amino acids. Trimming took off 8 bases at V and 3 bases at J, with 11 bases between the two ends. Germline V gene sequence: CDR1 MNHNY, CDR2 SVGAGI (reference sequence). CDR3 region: CASLVQINQPQHF. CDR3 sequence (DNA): TGTGCCAGCTTAGTACAGATCAATCAGCCCCAGCATTTT.

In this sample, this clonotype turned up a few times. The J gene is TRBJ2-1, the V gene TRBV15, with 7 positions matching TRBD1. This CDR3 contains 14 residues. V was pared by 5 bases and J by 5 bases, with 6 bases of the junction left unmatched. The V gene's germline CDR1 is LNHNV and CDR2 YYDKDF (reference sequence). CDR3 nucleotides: TGTGCCACCAGCCCGGACAGGCTTAACAATGAGCAGTTCTTC. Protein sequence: CATSPDRLNNEQFF.

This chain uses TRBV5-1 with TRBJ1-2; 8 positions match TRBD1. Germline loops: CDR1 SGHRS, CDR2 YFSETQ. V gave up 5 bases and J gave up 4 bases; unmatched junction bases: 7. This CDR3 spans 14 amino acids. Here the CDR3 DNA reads TGCGCCAGCAGACTGGGACAGGTGGCCTATGGCTACACCTTC. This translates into CASRLGQVAYGYTF.

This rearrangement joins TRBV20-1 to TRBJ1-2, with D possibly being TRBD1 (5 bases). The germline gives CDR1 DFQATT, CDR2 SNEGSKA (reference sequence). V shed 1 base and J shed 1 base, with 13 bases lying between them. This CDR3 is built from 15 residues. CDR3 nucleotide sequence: TGCAGTGCTAGAGTTACACAGGCGAATAACTATGGCTACACCTTC. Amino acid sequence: CSARVTQANNYGYTF.